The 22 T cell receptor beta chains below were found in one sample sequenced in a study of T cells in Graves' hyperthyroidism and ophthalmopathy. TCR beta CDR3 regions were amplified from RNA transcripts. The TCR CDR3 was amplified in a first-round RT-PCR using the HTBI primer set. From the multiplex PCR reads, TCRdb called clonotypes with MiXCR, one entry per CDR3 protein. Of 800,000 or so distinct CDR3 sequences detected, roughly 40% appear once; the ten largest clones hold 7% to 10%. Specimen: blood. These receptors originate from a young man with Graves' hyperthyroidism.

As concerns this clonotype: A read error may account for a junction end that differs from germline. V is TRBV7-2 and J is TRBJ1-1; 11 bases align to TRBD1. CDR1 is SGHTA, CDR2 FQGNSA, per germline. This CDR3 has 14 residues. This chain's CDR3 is CASSHGQGATEAFF. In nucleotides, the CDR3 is TGCGCCAGCAGCCATGGACAGGGGGCGACTGAAGCTTTCTTT.

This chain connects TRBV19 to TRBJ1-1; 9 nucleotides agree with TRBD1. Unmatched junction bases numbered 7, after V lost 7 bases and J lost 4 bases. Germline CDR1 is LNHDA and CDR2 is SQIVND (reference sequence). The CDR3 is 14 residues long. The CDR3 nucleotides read TGTGCCAGTAACCCGGGACAGGGCCGCACTGAAGCTTTCTTT. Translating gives CASNPGQGRTEAFF.

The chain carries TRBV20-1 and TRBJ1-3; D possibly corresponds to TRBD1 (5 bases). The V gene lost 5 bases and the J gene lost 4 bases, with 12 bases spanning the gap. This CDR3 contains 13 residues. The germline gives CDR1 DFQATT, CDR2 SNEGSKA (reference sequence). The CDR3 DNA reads TGCAGTGCTGGCGACTGGGGCGGAAACACCATATATTTT. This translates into CSAGDWGGNTIYF.

CDR3 nucleotides: TGTGCCAGCAGCCAAGATTTCGGACTACTCTCTGGAAACACCATATATTTT. Translating it yields CASSQDFGLLSGNTIYF. The genes are TRBV9 and TRBJ1-3; D unclear. The V gene lost 4 bases and the J gene lost 0 bases, with 17 bases spanning the gap. The CDR3 is 17 amino acids. From germline, CDR1 is SGDLS and CDR2 YYNGEE. The full variable domain, its missing parts supplied by reference TRBV9 and TRBJ1-3, is DSGVTQTPKHLITATGQRVTLRCSPRSGDLSVYWYQQSLDQGLQFLIQYYNGEERAKGNILERFSAQQFPDLHSELNLSSLELGDSALYFCASSQDFGLLSGNTIYFGEGSWLTVV.

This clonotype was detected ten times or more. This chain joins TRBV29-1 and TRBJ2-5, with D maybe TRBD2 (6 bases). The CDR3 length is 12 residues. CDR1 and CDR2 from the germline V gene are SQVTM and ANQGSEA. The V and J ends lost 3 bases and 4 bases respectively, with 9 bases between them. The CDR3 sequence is CSVEKGGETQYF. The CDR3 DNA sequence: TGCAGCGTTGAGAAGGGAGGAGAGACCCAGTACTTC.

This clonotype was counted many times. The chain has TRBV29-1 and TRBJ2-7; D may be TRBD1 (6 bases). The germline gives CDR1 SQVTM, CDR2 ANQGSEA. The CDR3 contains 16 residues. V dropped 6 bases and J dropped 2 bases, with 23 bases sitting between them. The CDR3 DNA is TGCAGCGTCTACCTGCTCAGGGGCAAACAGACCTACGAGCAGTACTTC. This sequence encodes CSVYLLRGKQTYEQYF.

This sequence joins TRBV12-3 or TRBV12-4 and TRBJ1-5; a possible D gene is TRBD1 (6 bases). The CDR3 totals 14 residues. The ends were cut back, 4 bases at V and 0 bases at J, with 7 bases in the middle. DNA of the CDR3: TGTGCCAGCAGTTGGGACAATAGCAATCAGCCCCAGCATTTT. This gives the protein CASSWDNSNQPQHF.

Written as DNA, the CDR3 is TGTGCCAGCAGCTTACCTATCGGGACAGGGCCTAGCACAGATACGCAGTATTTT. The encoded protein is CASSLPIGTGPSTDTQYF. This sequence joins TRBV7-3 and TRBJ2-3; 9 bases map to TRBD1. V lost 2 bases to trimming and J lost 0 bases; unmatched junction nucleotides: 9. This CDR3 region has 18 residues. Germline V lookup: CDR1 SGHTA, CDR2 FQGTGA.

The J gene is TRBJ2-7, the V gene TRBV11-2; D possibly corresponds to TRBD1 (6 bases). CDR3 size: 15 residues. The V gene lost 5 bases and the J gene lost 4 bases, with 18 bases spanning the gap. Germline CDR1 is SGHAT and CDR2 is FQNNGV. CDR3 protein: CASSAGYARGYEQYF. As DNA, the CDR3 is TGTGCCAGCAGCGCCGGGTATGCGAGGGGGTACGAGCAGTACTTC.

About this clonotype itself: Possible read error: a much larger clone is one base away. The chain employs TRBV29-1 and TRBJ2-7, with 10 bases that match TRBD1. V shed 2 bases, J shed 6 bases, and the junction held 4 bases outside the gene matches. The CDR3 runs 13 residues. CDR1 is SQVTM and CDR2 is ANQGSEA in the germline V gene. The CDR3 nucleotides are TGCAGCGTTGAACAAGGACAGGGGGGCGAGCAGTACTTC. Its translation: CSVEQGQGGEQYF.

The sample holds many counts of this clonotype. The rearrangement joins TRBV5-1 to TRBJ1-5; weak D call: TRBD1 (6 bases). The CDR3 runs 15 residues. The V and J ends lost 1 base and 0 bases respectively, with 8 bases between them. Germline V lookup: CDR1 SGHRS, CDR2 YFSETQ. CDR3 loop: CASSLTGYSNQPQHF. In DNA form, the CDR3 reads TGCGCCAGCAGCTTGACAGGGTATAGCAATCAGCCCCAGCATTTT. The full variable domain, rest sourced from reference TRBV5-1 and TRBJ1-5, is KAGVTQTPRYLIKTRGQQVTLSCSPISGHRSVSWYQQTPGQGLQFLFEYFSETQRNKGNFPGRFSGRQFSNSRSEMNVSTLELGDSALYLCASSLTGYSNQPQHFGDGTRLSIL.

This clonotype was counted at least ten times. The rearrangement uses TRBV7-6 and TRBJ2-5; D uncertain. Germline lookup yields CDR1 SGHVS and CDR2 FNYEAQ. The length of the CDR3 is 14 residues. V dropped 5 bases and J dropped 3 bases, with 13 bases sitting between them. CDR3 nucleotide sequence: TGTGCCAGCAGCAGGGAAGGCCCCAAAGAGACCCAGTACTTC. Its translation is CASSREGPKETQYF.

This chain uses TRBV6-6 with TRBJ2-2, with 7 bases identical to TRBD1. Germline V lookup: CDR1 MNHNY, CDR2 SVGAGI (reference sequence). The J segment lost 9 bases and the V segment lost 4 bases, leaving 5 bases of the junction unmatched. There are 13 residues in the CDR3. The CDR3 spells CASSSTGARELFF. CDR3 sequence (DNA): TGTGCCAGCAGTTCCACAGGGGCCCGGGAGCTGTTTTTT.

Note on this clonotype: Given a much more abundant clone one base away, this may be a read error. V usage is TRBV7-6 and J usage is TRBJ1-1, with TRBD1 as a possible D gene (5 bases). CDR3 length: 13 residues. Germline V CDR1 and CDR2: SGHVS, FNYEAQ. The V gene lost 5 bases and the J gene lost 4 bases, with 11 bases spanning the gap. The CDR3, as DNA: TGTGCCAGCAGCCAGACAGAGAGCACTGAAGCTTTCTTT. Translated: CASSQTESTEAFF. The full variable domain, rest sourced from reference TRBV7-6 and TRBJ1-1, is GAGVSQSPRYKVTKRGQDVALRCDPISGHVSLYWYRQALGQGPEFLTYFNYEAQQDKSGLPNDRFSAERPEGSISTLTIQRTEQRDSAMYRCASSQTESTEAFFGQGTRLTVV.

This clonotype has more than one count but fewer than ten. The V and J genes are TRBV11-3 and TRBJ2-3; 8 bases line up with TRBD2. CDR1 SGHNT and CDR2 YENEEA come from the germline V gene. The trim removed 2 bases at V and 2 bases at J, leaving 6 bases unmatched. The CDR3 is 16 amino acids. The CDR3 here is CASSLKLAEPTDTQYF. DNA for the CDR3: TGTGCCAGCAGCTTAAAACTAGCGGAGCCCACAGATACGCAGTATTTT.

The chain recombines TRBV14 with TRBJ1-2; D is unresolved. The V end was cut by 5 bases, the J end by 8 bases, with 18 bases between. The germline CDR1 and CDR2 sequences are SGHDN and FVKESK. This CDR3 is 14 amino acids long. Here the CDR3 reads CASSTTAWGDGYTF. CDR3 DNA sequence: TGTGCCAGCAGCACTACGGCGTGGGGAGACGGCTACACCTTC. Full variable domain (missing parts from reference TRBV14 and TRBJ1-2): EAGVTQFPSHSVIEKGQTVTLRCDPISGHDNLYWYRRVMGKEIKFLLHFVKESKQDESGMPNNRFLAERTGGTYSTLKVQPAELEDSGVYFCASSTTAWGDGYTFGSGTRLTVV.

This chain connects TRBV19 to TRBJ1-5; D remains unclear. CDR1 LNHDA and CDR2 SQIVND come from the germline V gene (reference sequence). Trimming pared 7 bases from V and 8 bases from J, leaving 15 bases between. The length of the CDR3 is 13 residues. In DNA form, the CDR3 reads TGTGCCAGTACCTCAGGAGCTGGGGAGCCCCAGCATTTT. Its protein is CASTSGAGEPQHF.

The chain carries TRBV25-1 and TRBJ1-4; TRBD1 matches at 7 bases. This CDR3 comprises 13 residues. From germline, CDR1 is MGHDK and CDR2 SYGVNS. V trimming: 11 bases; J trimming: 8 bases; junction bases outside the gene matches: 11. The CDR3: CAAAGTAYEKLFF. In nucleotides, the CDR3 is TGTGCCGCTGCCGGGACAGCCTACGAAAAACTGTTTTTT.

The DNA of the CDR3 is TGTGCCAGCAGCTTGGAGCGGGCAGGTGGTGGCTACACCTTC. Translation: CASSLERAGGGYTF. V usage is TRBV7-2 and J usage is TRBJ1-2; D ambiguous. The germline CDR1 and CDR2 sequences are SGHTA and FQGNSA. Trimming cost V 3 bases and J 7 bases, with 15 bases left between them. The CDR3 consists of 14 residues.

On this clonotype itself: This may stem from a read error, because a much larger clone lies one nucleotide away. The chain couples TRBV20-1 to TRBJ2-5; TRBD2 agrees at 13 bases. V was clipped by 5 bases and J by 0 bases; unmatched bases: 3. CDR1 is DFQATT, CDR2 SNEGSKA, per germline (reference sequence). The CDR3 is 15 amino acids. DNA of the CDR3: TGCAGTGCTCGCACTAGCGGGAGGGACCAAGAGACCCAGTACTTC. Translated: CSARTSGRDQETQYF.

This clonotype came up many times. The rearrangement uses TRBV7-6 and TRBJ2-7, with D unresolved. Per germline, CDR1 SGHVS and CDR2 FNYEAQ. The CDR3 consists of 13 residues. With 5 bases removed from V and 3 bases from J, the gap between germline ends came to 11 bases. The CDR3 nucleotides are TGTGCCAGCAGCCCTTTAGGGAACTACGAGCAGTACTTC. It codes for CASSPLGNYEQYF.

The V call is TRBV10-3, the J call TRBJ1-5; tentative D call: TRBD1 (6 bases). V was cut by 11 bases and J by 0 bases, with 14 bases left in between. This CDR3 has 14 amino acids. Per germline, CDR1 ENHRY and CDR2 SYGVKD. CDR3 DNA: TGTGCCTTCGGGGAGGGGGATAGCAATCAGCCCCAGCATTTT. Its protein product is CAFGEGDSNQPQHF.